This T cell receptor beta chain derives from a study of blood T cell repertoires in COVID-19 (dated by TCRdb to 2019 to 2021). About the investigation overall: The collaborator samples originated in the United States, Italy and Spain and spanned the acute and convalescent phases of COVID-19. The material from the prospective study consisted of cDNA or gDNA derived from T cells, B-cell-depleted T cells, or PBMCs. Deeply sampled blood TCRbeta repertoires from subjects exposed to, actively infected with, or recovered from COVID-19 were included in the dataset. A freely available public database, intended as a resource for researchers studying the immune response to SARS-CoV-2, is where the repertoires were released. Samples came from the ongoing ImmuneRACE study (first 160 participants) plus 1,254 subjects from 6 global collaborators. Sample metadata almost always included a de-identified subject ID, COVID-19 status, age in years and sex. Where available, HLA class I and class II types were taken from metadata supplied by the sample provider and were not determined by assay-based typing. What the authors observed across the whole study: The quantity of clinical and demographic metadata differed by source and by participant and was supplied without curation.

Taken from cysteine to phenylalanine, the CDR3 has 18 residues. The DNA shown is the 54-base CDR3, in frame from base 1. CDR1 and CDR2 are read off the germline V gene (reference sequence) as SEHNR and FQNEAQ. At the junction V is shortened by 4 bases and J by 4 bases; bases outside the gene matches: 17. TCRbeta CDR3 regions were amplified from genomic DNA using the immunoSEQ Assay, a bias-controlled multiplex PCR. In the source study's methods: Nucleated cell counts per sample were estimated from amplification of reference gene primers within the assay. Sequence reads were collapsed and filtered to measure the absolute abundance of every unique TCRbeta CDR3 rearrangement. For each sample, productive Simpson clonality was calculated as the square root of Simpson's diversity index over productive rearrangements. TCRdb took this table from immuneACCESS and kept in-frame rearrangements with V and J called. Such tables lack part of the clones; where checked against another copy, unresolved V genes explain under half of the gap, and the rest is unexplained. The DNA was the basis for D and trimming; V, J and clone size are from that table. For this sample the table gives hundreds of thousands of clones, of which around 89% were detected only once. The biggest ten clones account for about 1% of the sample.

One collaborating source in Seattle enrolled patients during active infection and followed them longitudinally through the course of disease. The collaborating institutions used their own protocols to collect whole blood in K2EDTA tubes. For TCRbeta analysis, collaborators shipped samples in one of three forms: frozen whole blood, isolated PBMCs, or DNA extracted from either of those sample types. Of note for this clone: Its antigen remains undetermined. No base qualities exist here, and no much larger clone lies one base off it.

The specimen was peripheral blood. This receptor was taken from a woman between 40 and 50 years old with COVID-19, enrolled during active disease. This sequence uses TRBV7-9 and TRBJ2-3, and 7 junction bases match TRBD1. The CDR3 has the sequence CASSSVTPTGFWADTQYF. The bases read TGTGCCAGCAGCTCAGTAACCCCGACAGGGTTTTGGGCAGATACGCAGTATTTT. Joined to the reference TRBV7-9 and TRBJ2-3 proteins, this CDR3 gives the full variable domain: DTGVSQNPRHKITKRGQNVTFRCDPISEHNRLYWYRQTLGQGPEFLTYFQNEAQLEKSRLLSDRFSAERPKGSFSTLEIQRTEQGDSAMYLCASSSVTPTGFWADTQYFGPGTRLTVL.